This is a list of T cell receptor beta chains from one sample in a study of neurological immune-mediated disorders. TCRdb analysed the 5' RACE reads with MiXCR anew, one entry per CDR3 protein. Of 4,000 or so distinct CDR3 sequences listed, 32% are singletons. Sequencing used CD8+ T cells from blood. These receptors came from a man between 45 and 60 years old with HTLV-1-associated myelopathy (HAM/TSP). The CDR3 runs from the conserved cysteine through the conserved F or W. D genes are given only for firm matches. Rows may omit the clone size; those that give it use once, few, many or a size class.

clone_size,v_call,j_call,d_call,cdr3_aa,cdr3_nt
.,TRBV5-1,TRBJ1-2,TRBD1,CASSRDSENYGYTF,TGCGCCAGCAGCCGGGACAGTGAGAACTATGGCTACACCTTC
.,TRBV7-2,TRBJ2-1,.,CASSLTVGTNEQFF,TGTGCCAGCAGCTTAACCGTGGGGACGAATGAGCAGTTCTTC
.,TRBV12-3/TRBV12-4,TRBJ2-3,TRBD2,CASSSFGLAGGPGTDTQYF,TGTGCCAGCAGTTCCTTCGGACTAGCGGGGGGGCCCGGCACAGATACGCAGTATTTT
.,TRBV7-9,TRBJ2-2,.,CATVTDRTGELFF,TGTGCTACCGTGACCGACAGGACCGGGGAGCTGTTTTTT
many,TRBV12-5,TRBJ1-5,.,CASGLLAGAYSNQPQHF,TGTGCTAGTGGTTTGCTGGCAGGGGCTTATAGCAATCAGCCCCAGCATTTT
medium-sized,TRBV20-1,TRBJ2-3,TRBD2,CSARDDWLAGGLSDTQYF,TGCAGTGCTAGAGACGATTGGCTAGCGGGGGGGCTATCAGATACGCAGTATTTT
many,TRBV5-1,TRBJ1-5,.,CASSLSPNQPQHF,TGCGCCAGCAGCCTGAGCCCGAATCAGCCCCAGCATTTT
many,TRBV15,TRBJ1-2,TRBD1,CATSRRQGYYGYTF,TGTGCCACCAGCAGAAGACAGGGGTACTATGGCTACACCTTC
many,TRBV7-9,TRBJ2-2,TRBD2,CATLPPREGTGELFF,TGTGCCACCCTGCCCCCGCGGGAGGGGACCGGGGAGCTGTTTTTT
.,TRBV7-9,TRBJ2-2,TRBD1,CASSFWTGNGELFF,TGTGCCAGCAGCTTTTGGACAGGGAACGGGGAGCTGTTTTTT
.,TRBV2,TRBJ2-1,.,CAADDYNEQFF,TGTGCCGCCGACGATTACAATGAGCAGTTCTTC
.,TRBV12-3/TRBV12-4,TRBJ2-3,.,CASSSGDTQYF,TGTGCCAGCAGTTCTGGAGATACGCAGTATTTT
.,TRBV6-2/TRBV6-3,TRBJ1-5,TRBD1,CASSLQGAGNQPQHF,TGTGCCAGCAGCCTCCAGGGGGCTGGCAATCAGCCCCAGCATTTT
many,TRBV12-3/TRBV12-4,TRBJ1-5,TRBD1,CASSPGGLDNQPQHF,TGTGCCAGCAGTCCAGGGGGCTTGGACAATCAGCCCCAGCATTTT
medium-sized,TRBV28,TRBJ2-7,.,CASSYREGGAQHRAEQYF,TGTGCCAGCAGTTATAGGGAGGGGGGAGCACAACATAGGGCCGAGCAGTACTTC
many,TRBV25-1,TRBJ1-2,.,CASSGQPRGRSGYTF,TGTGCCAGCAGTGGACAGCCCCGGGGGAGAAGTGGCTACACCTTC